This is a list of T cell receptor beta chains from one sample in a study of OX40 agonist ivuxolimab in advanced cancers. Libraries were prepared by immunoSEQ multiplex PCR; TCRdb keeps only in-frame clonotypes and omits some of them. The sample lists fewer than 12,000 clones, about three quarters occurring once. The input for sequencing was CD4+ or CD8+ T cells sorted from blood, taken in a trial of the OX40 agonist ivuxolimab. Source of these receptors: an adult with an advanced solid tumor such as melanoma, head and neck, liver or kidney cancer. CDR3s include the opening cysteine and the closing phenylalanine or tryptophan. The D gene is left open where the match is weak. Part of the rows lack a size; the others show once, few, many or a class for expanded clones.

TRBJ2-2 | TRBV7-6 | - | TRBD1 | TGTGCCAGCAGCTTCCGGGACAGGGTCAACGCCGGGGAGCTGTTTTTT | CASSFRDRVNAGELFF
TRBJ1-1 | TRBV5-1 | - | - | TGCGCCAGCAGCTTGGCAAAGGGGAACACTGAAGCTTTCTTT | CASSLAKGNTEAFF
TRBJ2-1 | TRBV7-9 | - | - | TGTGCCAGCAGCTTAGGCGGGTTAGGGGTAGAGCAGTTCTTC | CASSLGGLGVEQFF
TRBJ2-2 | TRBV9 | - | TRBD2 | TGTGCCAGCAGCGCCGGGACTAGCCCCGGGGAGCTGTTTTTT | CASSAGTSPGELFF
TRBJ2-5 | TRBV25-1 | - | - | TGTGCCAGCAGTGGGTTAGGATCCCAAGAGACCCAGTACTTC | CASSGLGSQETQYF
TRBJ2-1 | TRBV11-3 | - | TRBD2 | TGTGCCAGCAGCACGCAAACTAGCGGAAGCTCCTACAATGAGCAGTTCTTC | CASSTQTSGSSYNEQFF
TRBJ1-3 | TRBV15 | - | - | TGTGCCACCAGCGGACTGCCAAGCTCTGGAAACACCATATATTTT | CATSGLPSSGNTIYF
TRBJ2-5 | TRBV28 | - | - | TGTGCCAGCAGCCCCCGGGACGAGCCACAAGAGACCCAGTACTTC | CASSPRDEPQETQYF
TRBJ2-3 | TRBV7-2 | - | - | TGTGCCAGCAGCTTAGTCATCTCTAGTGGCCCCACAGATACGCAGTATTTT | CASSLVISSGPTDTQYF
TRBJ2-1 | TRBV28 | - | - | TGTGCCAGCAGTTTATCGGGGACCTCCTACAATGAGCAGTTCTTC | CASSLSGTSYNEQFF
TRBJ1-5 | TRBV5-4 | - | TRBD1 | TGTGCCAGCAGCTTGCCGGGACAGGGTCTACCGAATCAGCCCCAGCATTTT | CASSLPGQGLPNQPQHF
TRBJ2-2 | TRBV29-1 | once | TRBD1 | TGCAGCGTTTACGGACAGGGGTTCGGCGGGGAGCTGTTTTTT | CSVYGQGFGGELFF
TRBJ1-5 | TRBV27 | few | TRBD1 | TGTGCCAGCAGTCCGTCGGGACAGGGAGGGCAGCCCCAGCATTTT | CASSPSGQGGQPQHF
TRBJ2-7 | TRBV9 | - | TRBD1 | TGTGCCAGCAGCGTAGGGGGACAGGGACGAATCTACGAGCAGTACTTC | CASSVGGQGRIYEQYF